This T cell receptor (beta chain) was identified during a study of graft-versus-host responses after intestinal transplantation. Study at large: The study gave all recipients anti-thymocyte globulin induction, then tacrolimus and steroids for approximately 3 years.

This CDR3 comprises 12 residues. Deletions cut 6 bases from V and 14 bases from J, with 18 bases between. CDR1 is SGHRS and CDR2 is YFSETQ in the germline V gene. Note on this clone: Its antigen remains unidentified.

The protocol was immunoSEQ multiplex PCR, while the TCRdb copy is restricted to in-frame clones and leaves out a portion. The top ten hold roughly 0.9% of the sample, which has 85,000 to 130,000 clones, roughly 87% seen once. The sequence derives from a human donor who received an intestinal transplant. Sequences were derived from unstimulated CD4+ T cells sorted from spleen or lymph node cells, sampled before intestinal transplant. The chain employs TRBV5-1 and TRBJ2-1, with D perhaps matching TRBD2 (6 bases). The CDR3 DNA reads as TGCGCCAGCAAACCGGGTCAGACGGGGGAGTTCTTC. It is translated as CASKPGQTGEFF.